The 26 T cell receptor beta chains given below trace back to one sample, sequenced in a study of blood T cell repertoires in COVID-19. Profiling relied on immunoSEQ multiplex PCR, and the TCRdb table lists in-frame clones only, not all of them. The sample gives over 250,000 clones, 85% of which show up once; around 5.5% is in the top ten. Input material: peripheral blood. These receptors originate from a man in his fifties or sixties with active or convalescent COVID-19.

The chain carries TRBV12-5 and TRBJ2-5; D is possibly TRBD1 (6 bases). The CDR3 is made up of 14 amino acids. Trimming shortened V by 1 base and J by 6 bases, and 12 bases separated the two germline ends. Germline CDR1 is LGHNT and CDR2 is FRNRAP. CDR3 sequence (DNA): TGTGCTAGTGGTTTGGAGCCAGGGGAGAAGACCCAGTACTTC. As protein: CASGLEPGEKTQYF.

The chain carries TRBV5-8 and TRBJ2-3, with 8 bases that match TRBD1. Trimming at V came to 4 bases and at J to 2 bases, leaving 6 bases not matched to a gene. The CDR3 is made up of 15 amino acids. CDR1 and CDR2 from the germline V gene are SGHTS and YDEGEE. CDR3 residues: CASSTGQGITDTQYF. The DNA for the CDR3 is TGTGCCAGCAGCACTGGACAGGGAATCACAGATACGCAGTATTTT.

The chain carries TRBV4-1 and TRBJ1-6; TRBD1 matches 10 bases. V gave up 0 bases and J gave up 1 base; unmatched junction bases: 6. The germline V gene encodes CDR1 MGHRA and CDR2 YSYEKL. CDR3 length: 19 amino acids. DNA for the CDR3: TGCGCCAGCAGCCAAGAACCGACAGGGGGCACATCCTATAATTCACCCCTCCACTTT. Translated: CASSQEPTGGTSYNSPLHF.

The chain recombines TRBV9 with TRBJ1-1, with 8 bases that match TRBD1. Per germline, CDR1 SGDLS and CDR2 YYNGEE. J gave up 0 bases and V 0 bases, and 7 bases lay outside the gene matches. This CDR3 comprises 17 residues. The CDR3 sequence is CASSVGAGGGMNTEAFF. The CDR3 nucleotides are TGTGCCAGCAGCGTAGGGGCAGGGGGCGGGATGAACACTGAAGCTTTCTTT. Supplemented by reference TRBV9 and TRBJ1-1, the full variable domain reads DSGVTQTPKHLITATGQRVTLRCSPRSGDLSVYWYQQSLDQGLQFLIQYYNGEERAKGNILERFSAQQFPDLHSELNLSSLELGDSALYFCASSVGAGGGMNTEAFFGQGTRLTVV.

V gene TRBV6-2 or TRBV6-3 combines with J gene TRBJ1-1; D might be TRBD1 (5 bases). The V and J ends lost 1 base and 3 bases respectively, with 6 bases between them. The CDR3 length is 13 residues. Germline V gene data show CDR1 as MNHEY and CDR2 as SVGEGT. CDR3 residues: CASSYLTDTEAFF. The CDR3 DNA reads TGTGCCAGCAGTTACTTGACAGACACTGAAGCTTTCTTT.

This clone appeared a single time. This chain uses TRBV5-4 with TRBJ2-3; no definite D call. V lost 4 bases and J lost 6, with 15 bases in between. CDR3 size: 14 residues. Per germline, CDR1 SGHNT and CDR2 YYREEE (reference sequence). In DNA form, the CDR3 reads TGTGCCAGCAGCATGAGCAATCGGTTGGATACGCAGTATTTT. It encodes CASSMSNRLDTQYF.

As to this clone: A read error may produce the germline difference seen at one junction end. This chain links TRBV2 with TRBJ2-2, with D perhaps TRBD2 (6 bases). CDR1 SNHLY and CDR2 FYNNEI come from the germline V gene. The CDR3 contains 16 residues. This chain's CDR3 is CASSEATRANTGELFF. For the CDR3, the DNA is TGTGCCAGCAGCGAAGCGACTAGGGCGAACACCGGGGAGCTGTTTTTT.

CDR3 region: CASKGTSPTDTQYF. Written as DNA, the CDR3 is TGTGCCAGCAAAGGGACTAGCCCAACAGATACGCAGTATTTT. The chain employs TRBV6-1 and TRBJ2-3; TRBD2 aligns across 9 bases. Germline V gene data show CDR1 as MNHNS and CDR2 as SASEGT. J was trimmed by 3 bases and V by 7 bases; bases with no gene match: 5. This CDR3 has 14 residues.

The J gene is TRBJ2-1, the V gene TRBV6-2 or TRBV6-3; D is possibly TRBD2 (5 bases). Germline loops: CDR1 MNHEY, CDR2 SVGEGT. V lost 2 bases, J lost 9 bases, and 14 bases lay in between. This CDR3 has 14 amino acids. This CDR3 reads CASSYRGLGGEQFF. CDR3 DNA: TGTGCCAGCAGTTACCGAGGGTTAGGAGGTGAGCAGTTCTTC.

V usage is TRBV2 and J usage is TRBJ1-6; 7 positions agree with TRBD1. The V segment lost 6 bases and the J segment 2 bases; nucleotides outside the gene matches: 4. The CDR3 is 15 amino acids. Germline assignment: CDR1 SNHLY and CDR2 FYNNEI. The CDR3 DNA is TGTGCCAGCAGGGCCGGGACAGCCTATAATTCACCCCTCCACTTT. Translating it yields CASRAGTAYNSPLHF. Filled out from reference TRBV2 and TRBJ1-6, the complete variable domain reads EPEVTQTPSHQVTQMGQEVILRCVPISNHLYFYWYRQILGQKVEFLVSFYNNEISEKSEIFDDQFSVERPDGSNFTLKIRSTKLEDSAMYFCASRAGTAYNSPLHFGNGTRLTVT.

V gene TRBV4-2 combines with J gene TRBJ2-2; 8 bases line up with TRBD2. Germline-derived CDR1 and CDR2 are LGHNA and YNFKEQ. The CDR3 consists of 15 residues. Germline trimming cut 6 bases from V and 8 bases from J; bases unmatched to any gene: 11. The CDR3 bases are TGTGCCAGCAGTTACAGCGGGAGCAATAGGGGGGAGCTGTTTTTT. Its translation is CASSYSGSNRGELFF.

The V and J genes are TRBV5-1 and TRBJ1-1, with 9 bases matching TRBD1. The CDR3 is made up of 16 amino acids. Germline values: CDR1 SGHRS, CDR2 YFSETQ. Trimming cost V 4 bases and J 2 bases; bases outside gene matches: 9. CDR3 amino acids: CASSQGQGAINTEAFF. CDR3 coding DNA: TGCGCCAGCAGCCAGGGACAGGGAGCCATTAACACTGAAGCTTTCTTT.

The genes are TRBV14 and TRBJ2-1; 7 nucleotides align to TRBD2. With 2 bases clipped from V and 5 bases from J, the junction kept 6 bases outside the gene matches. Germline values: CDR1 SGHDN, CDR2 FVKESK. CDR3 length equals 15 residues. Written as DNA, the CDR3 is TGTGCCAGCAGCCAACATCTGGGAGGGGACAATGAGCAGTTCTTC. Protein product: CASSQHLGGDNEQFF.

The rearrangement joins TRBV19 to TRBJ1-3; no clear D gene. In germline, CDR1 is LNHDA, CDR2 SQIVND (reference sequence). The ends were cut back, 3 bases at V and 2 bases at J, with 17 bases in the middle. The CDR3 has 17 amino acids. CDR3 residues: CASSMRVLDGAGNTIYF. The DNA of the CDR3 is TGTGCCAGTAGTATGCGGGTCCTCGACGGGGCTGGAAACACCATATATTTT.

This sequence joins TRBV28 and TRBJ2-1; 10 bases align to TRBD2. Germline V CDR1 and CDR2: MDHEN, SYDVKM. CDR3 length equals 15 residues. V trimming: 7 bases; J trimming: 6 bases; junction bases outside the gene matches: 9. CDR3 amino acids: CASIVTASGSNEQFF. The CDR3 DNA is TGTGCCAGCATCGTTACGGCTAGCGGGAGCAATGAGCAGTTCTTC. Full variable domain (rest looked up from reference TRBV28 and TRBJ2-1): DVKVTQSSRYLVKRTGEKVFLECVQDMDHENMFWYRQDPGLGLRLIYFSYDVKMKEKGDIPEGYSVSREKKERFSLILESASTNQTSMYLCASIVTASGSNEQFFGPGTRLTVL.

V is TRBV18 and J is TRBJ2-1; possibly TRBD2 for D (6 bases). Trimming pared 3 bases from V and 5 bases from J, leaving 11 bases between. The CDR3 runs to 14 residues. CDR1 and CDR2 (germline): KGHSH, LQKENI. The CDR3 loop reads CASSPQRANNEQFF. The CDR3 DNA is TGTGCCAGCTCACCTCAGCGGGCAAACAATGAGCAGTTCTTC. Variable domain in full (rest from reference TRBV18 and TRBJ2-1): NAGVMQNPRHLVRRRGQEARLRCSPMKGHSHVYWYRQLPEEGLKFMVYLQKENIIDESGMPKERFSAEFPKEGPSILRIQQVVRGDSAAYFCASSPQRANNEQFFGPGTRLTVL.

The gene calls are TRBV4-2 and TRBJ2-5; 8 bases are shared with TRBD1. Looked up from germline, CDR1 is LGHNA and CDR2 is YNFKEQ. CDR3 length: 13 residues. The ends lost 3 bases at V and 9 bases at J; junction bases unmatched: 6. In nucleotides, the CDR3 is TGTGCCAGCAGCCAGGACAGGGATAAGGCCCAGTACTTC. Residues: CASSQDRDKAQYF.

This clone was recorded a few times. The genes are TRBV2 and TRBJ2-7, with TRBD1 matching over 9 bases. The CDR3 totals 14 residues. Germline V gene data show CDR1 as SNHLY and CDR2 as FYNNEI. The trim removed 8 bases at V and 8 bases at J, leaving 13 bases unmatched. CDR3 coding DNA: TGTGCCAGCTTTCCGGGACAGGGATTTGCTAAGCAGTACTTC. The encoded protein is CASFPGQGFAKQYF.

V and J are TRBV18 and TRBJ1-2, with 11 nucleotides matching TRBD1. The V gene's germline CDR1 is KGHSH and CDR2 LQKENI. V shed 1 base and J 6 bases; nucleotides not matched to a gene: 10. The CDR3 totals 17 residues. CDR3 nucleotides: TGTGCCAGCTCACCACGATTTCGGACAGGGGGCGAGGATGGCTACACCTTC. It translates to CASSPRFRTGGEDGYTF.

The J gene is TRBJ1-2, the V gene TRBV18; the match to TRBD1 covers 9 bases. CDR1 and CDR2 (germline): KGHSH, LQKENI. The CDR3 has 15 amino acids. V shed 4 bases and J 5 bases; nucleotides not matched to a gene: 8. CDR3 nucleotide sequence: TGTGCCAGCTCACTTGGGACAGGGCCACAATATGGCTACACCTTC. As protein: CASSLGTGPQYGYTF.

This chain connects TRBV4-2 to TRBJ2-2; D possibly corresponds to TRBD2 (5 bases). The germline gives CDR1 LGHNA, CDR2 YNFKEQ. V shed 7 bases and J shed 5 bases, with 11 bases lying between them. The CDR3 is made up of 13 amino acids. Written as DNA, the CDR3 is TGTGCCAGCACGCGGGCCGAGACCGGGGAGCTGTTTTTT. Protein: CASTRAETGELFF.

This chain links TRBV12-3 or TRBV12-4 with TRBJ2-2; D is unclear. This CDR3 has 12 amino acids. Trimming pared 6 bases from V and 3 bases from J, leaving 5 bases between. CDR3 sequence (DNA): TGTGCCAGCAGCCGTTACACCGGGGAGCTGTTTTTT. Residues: CASSRYTGELFF.

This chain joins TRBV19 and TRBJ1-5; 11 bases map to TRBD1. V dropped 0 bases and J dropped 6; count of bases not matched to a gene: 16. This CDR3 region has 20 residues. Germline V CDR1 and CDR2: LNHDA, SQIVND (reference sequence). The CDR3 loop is CASSIDMWDRGGSLVQPQHF. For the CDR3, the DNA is TGTGCCAGTAGTATAGATATGTGGGACAGGGGGGGGTCCTTGGTTCAGCCCCAGCATTTT.

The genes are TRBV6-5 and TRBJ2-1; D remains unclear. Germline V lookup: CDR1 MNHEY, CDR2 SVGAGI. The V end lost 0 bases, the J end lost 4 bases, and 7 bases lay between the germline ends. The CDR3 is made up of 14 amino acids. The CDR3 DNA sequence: TGTGCCAGCAGTTACTCGATTAGTTACAATGAGCAGTTCTTC. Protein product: CASSYSISYNEQFF.

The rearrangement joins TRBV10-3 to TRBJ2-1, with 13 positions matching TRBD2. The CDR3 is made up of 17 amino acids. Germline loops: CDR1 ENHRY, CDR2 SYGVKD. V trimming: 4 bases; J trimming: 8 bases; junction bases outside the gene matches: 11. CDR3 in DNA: TGTGCCATCAGTGTCCGGACTAGCGGGAGAGAGCGCGATGAGCAGTTCTTC. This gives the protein CAISVRTSGRERDEQFF.

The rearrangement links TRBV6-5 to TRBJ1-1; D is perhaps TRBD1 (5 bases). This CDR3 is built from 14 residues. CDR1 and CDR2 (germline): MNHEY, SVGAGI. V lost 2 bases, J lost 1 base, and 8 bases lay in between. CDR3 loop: CASSYNGGNTEAFF. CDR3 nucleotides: TGTGCCAGCAGTTACAACGGGGGGAACACTGAAGCTTTCTTT.